This T cell receptor beta chain was recorded in a study of cytomegalovirus exposure and HLA in healthy donors. Points from the study as a whole: An ancestry cluster, one associated with Asian ancestry, reportedly showed fewer N-insertions than the approximately 650-donor mean in a later analysis. Follow-up analysis found HLA locus-dependent TCR association rates, highest for DRB1 and lowest for HLA-C. Certain indistinguishable V segments, among them TRBV6-2 and TRBV6-3, were excluded.

A multiplex PCR was run with 60 Vbeta primers and 13 Jbeta primers. Method: immunoSEQ multiplex PCR; TCRdb's copy keeps in-frame clones and lacks some. Of around 92,000 clones listed, roughly 76% are singletons. The V end lost 5 bases, the J end lost 3 bases, and 17 bases lay between the germline ends. Germline V gene lookup returns CDR1 LGHNT and CDR2 FRNRAP. This CDR3 is built from 15 residues. Worth noting for this clone: The antigen is not known.

This sequence was found in a human donor in good health. V is TRBV12-5 and J is TRBJ2-7; possible D gene TRBD1, 6 bases. The sequencing input was PBMCs. This chain's CDR3 is CASGPTRGSSYEQYF. DNA for the CDR3: TGTGCTAGTGGTCCAACCAGGGGATCGAGCTACGAGCAGTACTTC.